Listed below are T cell receptor beta chains from one sample, sequenced in a study of beta chain features in type 1 diabetes. TCRdb's copy holds only in-frame clones and misses some; the assay was immunoSEQ multiplex PCR. Of around 250,000 clones in the sample, roughly 15% were seen once. What was sequenced was naive CD4+ T cells from blood. The receptor source for this set is a woman in her thirties or forties in good health. CDR3s include the opening cysteine and the closing phenylalanine or tryptophan. D genes are given only for firm matches. Clone sizes are given selectively: once, few, many, or a class where the clone is expanded.

j_call d_call clone_size v_call cdr3_aa cdr3_nt
TRBJ1-1 - - TRBV6-5 CASTPGQYTEAFF TGTGCCAGCACCCCAGGACAGTACACTGAAGCTTTCTTT
TRBJ1-4 - - TRBV27 CASSLYPPPAVSTNEKLFF TGTGCCAGCAGTTTATATCCCCCGCCCGCGGTCTCAACTAATGAAAAACTGTTTTTT
TRBJ2-3 - few TRBV9 CASSASTDTQYF TGTGCCAGCAGCGCAAGCACAGATACGCAGTATTTT
TRBJ1-1 - - TRBV7-9 CASSLVSLAEAFF TGTGCCAGCAGCTTAGTCTCCCTAGCTGAAGCTTTCTTT
TRBJ2-2 - - TRBV21-1 CASSYPPGHRLSTGELFF TGTGCCAGCAGCTATCCTCCGGGACACCGCTTGAGCACCGGGGAGCTGTTTTTT
TRBJ2-5 TRBD1 - TRBV9 CASSVARGPETQYF TGTGCCAGCAGCGTAGCCAGGGGGCCAGAGACCCAGTACTTC
TRBJ2-2 TRBD1 - TRBV11-3 CASSSQTGTGELFF TGTGCCAGCAGCTCCCAGACAGGGACCGGGGAGCTGTTTTTT
TRBJ1-1 - - TRBV6-6 CASDEQLNTEAFF TGTGCCAGCGATGAACAGCTGAACACTGAAGCTTTCTTT
TRBJ2-5 TRBD2 - TRBV7-6 CASRSGTRLPETQYF TGTGCCAGCAGATCCGGGACTAGGCTTCCAGAGACCCAGTACTTC
TRBJ1-2 TRBD1 - TRBV5-4 CASSPGTGNGYTF TGTGCCAGCAGCCCTGGGACAGGGAATGGCTACACCTTC
TRBJ2-3 TRBD1 few TRBV6-6 CASSDRARTDTQYF TGTGCCAGCAGTGACAGGGCTAGGACAGATACGCAGTATTTT
TRBJ2-7 - once TRBV11-2 CASSFHRVYEQYF TGTGCCAGCAGCTTCCACAGGGTCTACGAGCAGTACTTC
TRBJ1-1 - few TRBV5-1 CASSSTANTEAFF TGCGCCAGCAGTTCGACAGCGAACACTGAAGCTTTCTTT
TRBJ2-7 TRBD1 once TRBV9 CASSVSGQGGEQYF TGTGCCAGCAGCGTATCCGGACAGGGCGGCGAGCAGTACTTC
TRBJ2-5 TRBD2 - TRBV5-1 CASSFSKTSGTQETQYF TGCGCCAGCAGCTTTTCCAAGACTAGCGGGACCCAAGAGACCCAGTACTTC
TRBJ2-1 - - TRBV27 CASSFTAVLDEQFF TGTGCCAGCAGTTTTACAGCGGTCCTTGATGAGCAGTTCTTC
TRBJ2-3 - few TRBV18 CASLEGGGLTDTQYF TGTGCCAGCCTGGAAGGGGGCGGACTAACAGATACGCAGTATTTT
TRBJ2-1 - - TRBV25-1 CASSESQSYNEQFF TGTGCCAGCAGTGAATCCCAGTCCTACAATGAGCAGTTCTTC
TRBJ2-2 TRBD2 - TRBV25-1 CATSGLAGGTGELFF TGTGCCACCTCCGGACTAGCGGGGGGGACCGGGGAGCTGTTTTTT